Here is one T cell receptor (beta chain) with its context. Its antigen specificity is not known. The record has no base qualities; no much larger clone is one base away. The data originate from a study of Ad26.COV2.S vaccination and SARS-CoV-2 variants (dated by TCRdb to about 2021). With respect to the entire study: Vaccine-arm donors came from COV1001, a multicentre, randomized, double-blind, placebo-controlled phase I-IIa trial of Ad26.COV2.S in healthy adults. Ad26.COV2.S was administered intramuscularly at 5 x 10^10 or 1 x 10^11 viral particles, either as a single shot or as two shots given 56 days apart. Sequencing of the TCRbeta repertoire served to evaluate the specificity and breadth of SARS-CoV-2-reactive T cell receptors following Ad26.COV2.S vaccination. A total of about 30 samples were included in the TCR-sequenced set, comprising roughly 19 Ad26.COV2.S vaccine recipients, 5 placebo recipients and 8 SARS-CoV-2 convalescent individuals. Trial participants were randomized into five groups of five: low-dose or high-dose Ad26.COV2.S given once or twice, or placebo on both occasions. Investigators remained blinded to trial group allocation during experiments and outcome assessment.

Taken from cysteine to phenylalanine, the CDR3 has 14 residues. Just CDR3 DNA is preserved here, 42 bases in frame from base 1. CDR1 and CDR2 were assigned from the germline V gene as SGHNT and YENEEA. The V and J ends are trimmed by 0 bases and 3 bases, leaving 6 bases between them. The sample's treatment or condition label, in plain terms: around 19 received Ad26.COV2.S at low or high dose, single or two shots; roughly five received placebo; per-sample allocation not given. For vaccine and placebo recipients, the sequenced repertoires came from samples collected on day 63 after the first injection. Between 29 July and 7 August 2020, Cohort 1b enrolled 20 to 30 adults aged 18-55 years at one site in Boston, USA. Ad26.COV2.S consisted of a replication-incompetent adenovirus type 26 vector by which a prefusion-stabilized SARS-CoV-2 spike protein from the original Wuhan strain was expressed. The immunoSEQ Assay was the method used to sequence TCRbeta CDR3 regions. After extraction, genomic DNA underwent amplification by bias-controlled multiplex PCR, followed by high-throughput sequencing. For the original study's pipeline: Collapsing and filtering of sequences were performed to quantify the absolute abundance of each unique TCRbeta CDR3 region. T cell fraction was estimated by normalizing TCRbeta template counts to usable DNA, with usable DNA measured through amplification of reference genes found in all nucleated cells. Repertoire TCRs were annotated as SARS-CoV-2-specific by exact matching of V gene, CDR3 amino acid sequence and J gene to a known reactive TCR set. The reference SARS-CoV-2 TCR set came from MIRA and was filtered for enrichment in COVID-19-positive ImmuneCODE repertoires, removing public or cross-reactive TCRs. Based on the MIRA antigens, annotated TCRs were further analysed at the level of specific ORF or position within ORF. Depth was the summed frequency of annotated unique rearrangements, while breadth was defined as annotated unique rearrangements over total unique productive rearrangements. Two-sided Wilcoxon rank-sum tests were used to compare TCR breadth between groups. This immuneACCESS table, as held by TCRdb, lists in-frame sequences with V and J called but not all clones. Of the missing ones, under half trace to an unresolved V gene in checked studies; the others have no known cause. V, J and clone size were drawn from that table, and D and trimming were deduced from the DNA. The sample contains approximately 360,000 clones, 83% of them found a single time. Of the sample, about 7.4% falls within the top ten clones.

The investigation overall reported the following: The authors noted that the TCR breadth and depth analyses may have underestimated total T cell responses. Non-spike TCR breadth was comparable between vaccine and placebo recipients, consistent with the vaccine containing only spike. After vaccination, substantial breadth of spike-specific CD8+ and CD4+ T cell responses was reported. The study was not powered to compare responses between vaccine doses or regimens. Compared with placebo recipients, Ad26.COV2.S recipients showed higher spike-specific TCR breadth (P = 0.0014).

The V and J segments used are TRBV11-3 and TRBJ2-1; no D gene call is confident. The origin of this receptor is a person between 18 and 60 years old who received the Ad26.COV2.S COVID-19 vaccine or a placebo. Material: peripheral blood, obtained in a trial of Ad26.COV2.S vaccine versus placebo. CDR3 sequence: CASSLEGVYNEQFF. Read as DNA, the sequence is TGTGCCAGCAGCTTAGAAGGCGTCTACAATGAGCAGTTCTTC.